These 32 T cell receptor beta chains originate from one sample sequenced in a study of OX40 agonist ivuxolimab in advanced cancers. TCRdb's table, derived via immunoSEQ multiplex PCR, lists solely in-frame clones and lacks some. The table records about 57,000 clones, over 70% of them present only once. The sample here was CD4+ or CD8+ T cells sorted from blood, taken in a trial of the OX40 agonist ivuxolimab. These receptors were collected from an adult with an advanced solid tumor such as melanoma, head and neck, liver or kidney cancer.

The chain links TRBV6-5 to TRBJ2-5; no clear D gene. Trimming stripped 6 bases from V and 7 bases from J, with 12 bases between. CDR1 and CDR2 (germline): MNHEY, SVGAGI. The CDR3 sequence is 12 residues long. The CDR3 sequence: CASRKSRGTQYF. The DNA for the CDR3 is TGTGCCAGCAGAAAAAGCCGCGGGACCCAGTACTTC.

This chain connects TRBV7-2 to TRBJ1-1, with no clear D. The CDR3 is 13 residues long. Between the trimmed V and J ends, which lost 1 base and 7 bases, there was a span of 10 bases. Germline CDR1 reads SGHTA; CDR2 reads FQGNSA. CDR3 DNA: TGTGCCAGCAGCTTAGAGGGCTTCGGTGAAGCTTTCTTT. Translated: CASSLEGFGEAFF. Using reference TRBV7-2 and TRBJ1-1 for the parts outside the CDR3, the full variable domain is GAGVSQSPSNKVTEKGKDVELRCDPISGHTALYWYRQSLGQGLEFLIYFQGNSAPDKSGLPSDRFSAERTGGSVSTLTIQRTQQEDSAVYLCASSLEGFGEAFFGQGTRLTVV.

This clone has just one count. The V and J genes are TRBV9 and TRBJ2-1, with 8 bases fitting TRBD2. The CDR3 is 15 residues long. The junction had 7 bases not matched to a gene; V was cut back by 4 bases and J by 4 bases. Germline V gene lookup returns CDR1 SGDLS and CDR2 YYNGEE. The CDR3 here is CASSSGTRGYNEQFF. The CDR3, as DNA: TGTGCCAGCAGCTCAGGGACTAGGGGATACAATGAGCAGTTCTTC.

CDR3 sequence: CASSLGSLVTNEKLFF. CDR3 sequence (DNA): TGCGCCAGCAGCTTGGGGTCACTCGTAACTAATGAAAAACTGTTTTTT. The rearrangement joins TRBV5-1 to TRBJ1-4; D not resolved. The CDR3 covers 16 residues. CDR1 SGHRS and CDR2 YFSETQ come from the germline V gene. V lost 0 bases and J lost 1, with 10 bases in between.

This chain joins TRBV30 and TRBJ1-3, with a weak D call TRBD1 (6 bases). The V gene lost 5 bases and the J gene lost 0 bases, with 14 bases spanning the gap. Per the germline V gene, CDR1 is GTSNPN and CDR2 is SVGIG (reference sequence). The CDR3 is made up of 15 amino acids. The CDR3 nucleotides are TGTGCCTGGCAACCCACAGGGAACTCTGGAAACACCATATATTTT. Residues: CAWQPTGNSGNTIYF.

This chain links TRBV5-6 with TRBJ1-5; D not resolved. Germline CDR1 and CDR2: SGHDT and YYEEEE. The CDR3 is made up of 15 amino acids. The V end was cut by 0 bases, the J end by 7 bases, with 14 bases between. The CDR3 spells CASSLARFEEQPQHF. Here the CDR3 DNA reads TGTGCCAGCAGCTTGGCGAGATTTGAGGAACAGCCCCAGCATTTT.

The chain employs TRBV4-3 and TRBJ2-4; 13 bases align to TRBD2. Looked up from germline, CDR1 is LGHNA and CDR2 is YSLEER. With V trimmed by 0 bases and J by 2 bases, 4 bases remained unmatched. The CDR3 contains 18 residues. The CDR3, as DNA: TGCGCCAGCAGCCAAGATTCCGGGACTAGCGGGACCAAAAACATTCAGTACTTC. Translation gives CASSQDSGTSGTKNIQYF.

This clone was seen more than once but under ten times. The chain links TRBV4-1 to TRBJ1-1; D not certain. The CDR3 contains 19 residues. V lost 4 bases and J lost 1, with 25 bases in between. The germline V gene has CDR1 MGHRA and CDR2 YSYEKL. CDR3 sequence: CASSRTQDIPTRRNTEAFF. The DNA for the CDR3 is TGCGCCAGCAGCCGAACCCAAGACATTCCCACCCGGCGGAACACTGAAGCTTTCTTT.

J is TRBJ2-2 and V is TRBV9; D is unclear. This CDR3 contains 14 residues. CDR1 is SGDLS, CDR2 YYNGEE, per germline. The V and J ends lost 2 bases and 3 bases respectively, with 8 bases between them. DNA of the CDR3: TGTGCCAGCAGCGTCTCCGGATACACCGGGGAGCTGTTTTTT. Its protein product is CASSVSGYTGELFF.

V and J are TRBV28 and TRBJ1-2, with 8 positions matching TRBD1. The CDR3 runs 13 residues. The J segment lost 4 bases and the V segment lost 10 bases, leaving 8 bases of the junction unmatched. Germline V gene data show CDR1 as MDHEN and CDR2 as SYDVKM. The CDR3 DNA follows: TGTGCCACCACATCCGGGACAGGCTATGGCTACACCTTC. Translation gives CATTSGTGYGYTF.

This chain connects TRBV5-6 to TRBJ2-6; D is unclear. V shed 1 base and J shed 0 bases, with 5 bases lying between them. Per germline, CDR1 SGHDT and CDR2 YYEEEE. The CDR3 consists of 15 residues. The CDR3 reads CASSLYSSGANVLTF. The CDR3 nucleotides read TGTGCCAGCAGCTTGTACAGCTCTGGGGCCAACGTCCTGACTTTC.

This clone was counted a single time. The gene calls are TRBV28 and TRBJ1-4; the D gene is possibly TRBD1 (5 bases). This CDR3 spans 21 amino acids. CDR1 and CDR2 from the germline V gene are MDHEN and SYDVKM. V lost 3 bases to trimming and J lost 8 bases, with 34 bases between them. The CDR3 DNA is TGTGCCAGCAGTTTTCTGGGTAGGGGCAGCACTTCTAAAAACGGAGAGGAAAAACTGTTTTTT. Residues: CASSFLGRGSTSKNGEEKLFF.

The chain couples TRBV5-1 to TRBJ2-7; D tentatively reads TRBD1 or TRBD2 (5 bases each). The CDR3 is 14 residues long. The ends were cut back, 0 bases at V and 6 bases at J, with 13 bases in the middle. Germline V gives CDR1 SGHRS, CDR2 YFSETQ. DNA for the CDR3: TGCGCCAGCAGCTTGGCCGGGGCTACGGGCGAGCAGTACTTC. It yields the protein CASSLAGATGEQYF.

J is TRBJ2-2 and V is TRBV5-1, with D possibly matching TRBD1 (6 bases). The CDR3 sequence is 15 residues long. The V and J ends lost 4 bases and 0 bases respectively, with 10 bases between them. Germline-derived CDR1 and CDR2 are SGHRS and YFSETQ. CDR3 loop: CASSVQGPNTGELFF. The CDR3 DNA is TGCGCCAGCAGCGTACAGGGCCCGAACACCGGGGAGCTGTTTTTT.

The chain couples TRBV7-2 to TRBJ2-5; 7 nucleotides align to TRBD1. This CDR3 comprises 19 residues. V lost 0 bases to trimming and J lost 2 bases; unmatched junction nucleotides: 15. Germline loops: CDR1 SGHTA, CDR2 FQGNSA. The CDR3 bases are TGTGCCAGCAGCTTAGCGAGGGTGGGGGTTAGGGACAGACAAGAGACCCAGTACTTC. Translated: CASSLARVGVRDRQETQYF.

This clone was counted only a few times. Here the CDR3 DNA reads TGCGCCAGCAGTGCCGGAGGGGGAAACATTCAGTACTTC. It encodes CASSAGGGNIQYF. V and J are TRBV10-2 and TRBJ2-4; either TRBD1 or TRBD2 may fit D (6 bases each). This CDR3 region has 13 residues. Per germline, CDR1 WSHSY and CDR2 SAAADI. Trimming stripped 4 bases from V and 6 bases from J, with 10 bases between.

The chain employs TRBV10-3 and TRBJ1-2, with D unclear. Germline CDR1 is ENHRY and CDR2 is SYGVKD. V shed 6 bases and J shed 3 bases, with 8 bases lying between them. This CDR3 is 12 amino acids long. CDR3 sequence reads: CAISPGDYGYTF. The CDR3 nucleotides are TGTGCCATCAGCCCCGGGGACTATGGCTACACCTTC.

The V and J genes are TRBV6-1 and TRBJ1-1; D is unclear. The CDR3 is 13 amino acids. V was clipped by 1 base and J by 5 bases, with 8 bases between them. CDR1 MNHNS and CDR2 SASEGT come from the germline V gene. In DNA, the CDR3 is TGTGCCAGCAGTGAAGTTTTGCAGACTGAAGCTTTCTTT. Residues: CASSEVLQTEAFF.

The CDR3 region has the DNA TGTGCCAGCAGCTTGGATGGGGGGCCCATTCAGTACTTC. Translating it yields CASSLDGGPIQYF. This chain connects TRBV5-4 to TRBJ2-4; perhaps D is TRBD1 or TRBD2 (6 bases each). Germline assignment: CDR1 SGHNT and CDR2 YYREEE (reference sequence). Trimming shortened V by 0 bases and J by 9 bases, and 10 bases separated the two germline ends. The CDR3 sequence is 13 residues long.

The gene calls are TRBV7-2 and TRBJ2-5; D may be TRBD2 (6 bases). V was cut by 2 bases and J by 5 bases, with 15 bases left in between. CDR1 SGHTA and CDR2 FQGNSA come from the germline V gene. CDR3 size: 15 residues. CDR3 sequence reads: CASSLTRDAWETQYF. CDR3 in DNA: TGTGCCAGCAGCTTAACGCGGGACGCCTGGGAGACCCAGTACTTC.

The CDR3 here is CASSWKTQGAYNEQFF. As DNA, the CDR3 is TGCGCCAGCAGCTGGAAAACACAGGGGGCCTACAATGAGCAGTTCTTC. V gene TRBV5-1 combines with J gene TRBJ2-1; 8 positions agree with TRBD1. V was clipped by 3 bases and J by 2 bases; unmatched bases: 7. The CDR3 has 16 amino acids. Germline loops: CDR1 SGHRS, CDR2 YFSETQ.

The V call is TRBV27, the J call TRBJ2-1; D call uncertain. CDR1 and CDR2 from the germline V gene are MNHEY and SMNVEV (reference sequence). The CDR3 loop spans 13 amino acids. The V end was cut by 2 bases, the J end by 14 bases, with 16 bases between. CDR3 nucleotide sequence: TGTGCCAGCAGTTTAGTTTCTCTGGGTAGGGAGTTCTTC. Encoded protein: CASSLVSLGREFF.

CDR3 sequence (DNA): TGTGCCAGCAGCCCTACCCCAGGGTTCTATGGCTACACCTTC. Its translation: CASSPTPGFYGYTF. V is TRBV27 and J is TRBJ1-2, with a tentative D call TRBD1 (5 bases). Trimming stripped 6 bases from V and 4 bases from J, with 15 bases between. Germline V gene data show CDR1 as MNHEY and CDR2 as SMNVEV (reference sequence). CDR3 length: 14 residues.

The table lists this clone with a few counts. V usage is TRBV7-2 and J usage is TRBJ1-2; 10 positions match TRBD1. After removal of 5 bases from V and 4 bases from J, the junction contained 1 base not matched to a gene. Germline V gene sequence: CDR1 SGHTA, CDR2 FQGNSA. The CDR3 is 13 residues long. The CDR3 here is CASSRTGGYGYTF. The DNA of the CDR3 is TGTGCCAGCAGCCGGACAGGGGGCTATGGCTACACCTTC.

This chain links TRBV7-9 with TRBJ2-1, with 12 bases aligning to TRBD2. The trim removed 1 base at V and 4 bases at J, leaving 8 bases unmatched. The germline V gene encodes CDR1 SEHNR and CDR2 FQNEAQ (reference sequence). CDR3 length: 18 residues. CDR3 residues: CASSLGLAGVSGYNEQFF. DNA of the CDR3: TGTGCCAGCAGCTTAGGACTAGCGGGAGTTAGTGGGTACAATGAGCAGTTCTTC.

This sequence joins TRBV19 and TRBJ1-4; 7 positions agree with TRBD1. The CDR3 sequence is 14 residues long. Germline V gene lookup returns CDR1 LNHDA and CDR2 SQIVND (reference sequence). Unmatched junction bases numbered 6, after V lost 5 bases and J lost 6 bases. CDR3 in amino acids: CASSGTVADEKLFF. Written as DNA, the CDR3 is TGTGCCAGTAGTGGGACAGTCGCCGATGAAAAACTGTTTTTT.

The chain employs TRBV4-1 and TRBJ2-5; TRBD1 might be the D (5 bases). There are 17 residues in the CDR3. V was clipped by 4 bases and J by 2 bases, with 20 bases between them. From germline, CDR1 is MGHRA and CDR2 YSYEKL. DNA for the CDR3: TGCGCCAGCAGCCGATTAAAGCAGGGATTCGGGCAAGAGACCCAGTACTTC. This sequence encodes CASSRLKQGFGQETQYF.

The CDR3 nucleotides are TGTGCCAGCAGTGTAGAGATGAACACTGAAGCTTTCTTT. Amino acid sequence: CASSVEMNTEAFF. The chain joins TRBV6-1 to TRBJ1-1, with D unclear. Germline lookup yields CDR1 MNHNS and CDR2 SASEGT. The V end was cut by 4 bases, the J end by 0 bases, with 6 bases between. This CDR3 region has 13 residues.

The chain has TRBV5-1 and TRBJ1-2; D is ambiguous. With 4 bases removed from V and 8 bases from J, the gap between germline ends came to 9 bases. The CDR3 is 11 amino acids. Germline loops: CDR1 SGHRS, CDR2 YFSETQ. Written as DNA, the CDR3 is TGCGCCAGCAGCCACGATGGGGGCTACACCTTC. It yields the protein CASSHDGGYTF.

V and J are TRBV4-1 and TRBJ1-1, with D tentatively TRBD1 (5 bases). With 2 bases removed from V and 7 bases from J, the gap between germline ends came to 17 bases. The CDR3 totals 15 residues. Germline V gene sequence: CDR1 MGHRA, CDR2 YSYEKL. CDR3 sequence reads: CASSQPRDGGYEAFF. In DNA, the CDR3 is TGCGCCAGCAGCCAACCGCGGGACGGGGGATATGAAGCTTTCTTT.

About this clone itself: The identical CDR3 is also encoded by other nucleotide sequences in the sample. V and J are TRBV7-2 and TRBJ2-7; 12 bases map to TRBD2. With V trimmed by 5 bases and J by 2 bases, 10 bases remained unmatched. This CDR3 has 17 residues. CDR1 and CDR2 (germline): SGHTA, FQGNSA. CDR3 sequence: CASSLTSGSRLPYEQYF. Written as DNA, the CDR3 is TGTGCCAGCAGCCTGACTAGCGGGAGTAGGCTACCCTACGAGCAGTACTTC.

The gene calls are TRBV5-1 and TRBJ2-1; possible D gene TRBD1, 6 bases. Germline-derived CDR1 and CDR2 are SGHRS and YFSETQ. The CDR3 has 18 residues. Deletions cut 0 bases from V and 6 bases from J, with 22 bases between. CDR3 sequence reads: CASSLGSTGYRSSNEQFF. The CDR3 DNA reads TGCGCCAGCAGCTTGGGAAGTACAGGGTACCGTTCAAGCAATGAGCAGTTCTTC.